This TCR beta chain was documented in a study of blood T cell repertoires in COVID-19. Followed longitudinally, the Seattle patients had been enrolled during active infection. Clones were sequenced by immunoSEQ multiplex PCR, and TCRdb holds only the in-frame ones, with some missing. The sample shows 200,000 to 250,000 clones, roughly 85% of them seen only once. Germline lookup yields CDR1 SEHNR and CDR2 FQNEAQ (reference sequence). This CDR3 comprises 16 residues. V was trimmed by 1 base and J by 3 bases, leaving 15 bases between them. Sequenced sample: peripheral blood. This clonotype was obtained from a woman aged 65 to 85 with COVID-19, enrolled during active disease. This chain uses TRBV7-9 with TRBJ1-2, with a possible D match to TRBD1 (5 bases). This CDR3 reads CASSLDREGLYYGYTF. CDR3 coding DNA: TGTGCCAGCAGCTTAGACCGGGAGGGGCTCTACTATGGCTACACCTTC.